The clone carrying this T cell receptor (beta chain) was picked up one time. These data are taken from a study of blood T cell repertoires in COVID-19. At the level of the study: Both acute and convalescent COVID-19 samples were obtained from the United States, Italy and Spain. From T cells, B-cell-depleted T cells, or PBMCs came the material, which was cDNA or gDNA.

Authors' analysis steps: Nucleated cell counts were estimated from reference gene primer amplification. Assay used: immunoSEQ multiplex PCR; TCRdb lists only in-frame clones, some missing. The D gene and trimming were derived from the DNA, and the V and J assignments and clone size from that table. The profile shows around 40,000 clones, around nine tenths of them singletons. The CDR3 is made up of 14 amino acids. Per the germline V gene, CDR1 is MNHEY and CDR2 is SVGAGI. Trimming pared 7 bases from V and 3 bases from J, leaving 13 bases between. V and J are TRBV6-5 and TRBJ1-5, with D unresolved. The sequencing sample was made of peripheral blood. This receptor was taken from a man aged 45-65 years with active COVID-19. The CDR3 region has the DNA TGTGCCAGCATTATCGGGAGGAACAATCAGCCCCAGCATTTT. Its protein is CASIIGRNNQPQHF.